The 14 T cell receptor beta chains below come from one sample, sequenced in a study of shared clonotypes between healthy human individuals. The data were produced by immunoSEQ multiplex PCR, yet TCRdb's version contains in-frame clones alone and is incomplete. The data contain about 1 million clones, under 80% of them singletons. Sequenced input: memory CD4+ T cells sorted from blood. Sample subset: CD45RA-negative fraction. The receptors shown here come from a man younger than 35 in good health.

V and J are TRBV11-2 and TRBJ1-3, with D possibly being TRBD1 (6 bases). This CDR3 has 16 residues. Trimming pared 1 base from V and 2 bases from J, leaving 12 bases between. Per germline, CDR1 SGHAT and CDR2 FQNNGV. The CDR3 protein is CASSLGQALPGNTIYF. Here the CDR3 DNA reads TGTGCCAGCAGCTTAGGACAGGCCCTTCCTGGAAACACCATATATTTT.

V is TRBV11-2 and J is TRBJ2-7, with TRBD2 matching over 8 bases. Per germline, CDR1 SGHAT and CDR2 FQNNGV. The CDR3 has 16 residues. Trimming removed 5 bases from V and 0 bases from J; junction bases left unmatched: 9. CDR3 in DNA: TGTGCCAGCAGCCTACTCATCACTAGCGGCTCCTACGAGCAGTACTTC. Translation: CASSLLITSGSYEQYF.

The rearrangement links TRBV11-2 to TRBJ2-7; 12 positions agree with TRBD1. With V trimmed by 1 base and J by 6 bases, 4 bases remained unmatched. The CDR3 is 15 amino acids. Per germline, CDR1 SGHAT and CDR2 FQNNGV. CDR3 in amino acids: CASSLGGQGAPEQYF. The CDR3, as DNA: TGTGCCAGCAGCTTAGGGGGACAGGGGGCGCCCGAGCAGTACTTC.

In its sample, this clone was seen once. A read error may explain this, as a much larger clone is one base away. Here the CDR3 DNA reads TGTGCCAGCAGCTTGGGACAGATCTATGGCTACACCTTC. As protein: CASSLGQIYGYTF. The chain joins TRBV5-6 to TRBJ1-2, with D possibly TRBD1 on 5 matching bases. The length of the CDR3 is 13 residues. Trimming removed 0 bases at V and 4 bases at J, with 7 bases between. Germline V gives CDR1 SGHDT, CDR2 YYEEEE.

This clone was counted once. This chain uses TRBV9 with TRBJ1-4; 7 nucleotides agree with TRBD1. The junction had 8 bases not matched to a gene; V was cut back by 6 bases and J by 3 bases. From germline, CDR1 is SGDLS and CDR2 YYNGEE. The CDR3 has 15 residues. The CDR3 DNA sequence: TGTGCCAGCACCGCACGACAGGGTCCTAATGAAAAACTGTTTTTT. It is translated as CASTARQGPNEKLFF.

As to this clone: A single base is all that separates this from a far larger clone, so a read error is likely. The sample has other DNA sequences that encode this CDR3 too. The chain carries TRBV6-5 and TRBJ2-7, with 11 bases identical to TRBD2. With 6 bases clipped from V and 0 bases from J, the junction kept 4 bases outside the gene matches. The germline CDR1 and CDR2 sequences are MNHEY and SVGAGI. This CDR3 spans 15 amino acids. CDR3 loop: CASSPGTSGSYEQYF. As DNA, the CDR3 is TGTGCCAGCAGCCCTGGGACTAGCGGCTCCTACGAGCAGTACTTC.

The chain links TRBV29-1 to TRBJ1-1; tentative D call: TRBD1 (5 bases). The CDR3 consists of 12 residues. V was trimmed by 8 bases and J by 2 bases, leaving 12 bases between them. CDR1 and CDR2 from the germline V gene are SQVTM and ANQGSEA. CDR3 residues: CSFWGFNTEAFF. The DNA for the CDR3 is TGCAGCTTTTGGGGGTTTAACACTGAAGCTTTCTTT.

This chain joins TRBV4-2 and TRBJ2-6; 12 positions agree with TRBD1. Germline CDR1 is LGHNA and CDR2 is YNFKEQ. This CDR3 region has 19 residues. The J segment lost 0 bases and the V segment lost 0 bases, leaving 3 bases of the junction unmatched. The CDR3 loop is CASSQDKGQGASGANVLTF. The DNA of the CDR3 is TGTGCCAGCAGCCAAGATAAGGGACAGGGGGCCTCTGGGGCCAACGTCCTGACTTTC.

The gene calls are TRBV2 and TRBJ1-5; 7 bases agree with TRBD1. Germline-derived CDR1 and CDR2 are SNHLY and FYNNEI. The junction had 7 bases not matched to a gene; V was cut back by 10 bases and J by 1 base. The CDR3 has 14 residues. CDR3 protein: CAISTGLSNQPQHF. CDR3 coding DNA: TGTGCCATCTCGACAGGGTTGAGCAATCAGCCCCAGCATTTT.

V usage is TRBV5-4 and J usage is TRBJ2-5; 9 bases fit TRBD1. The CDR3 has 14 residues. Germline CDR1 is SGHNT and CDR2 is YYREEE (reference sequence). V lost 1 base and J lost 5; bases outside the gene matches: 3. The CDR3 bases are TGTGCCAGCAGCTTGAGGACAGGGGTGGAGACCCAGTACTTC. Residues: CASSLRTGVETQYF.

The chain employs TRBV5-8 and TRBJ1-2; no firm D call. Germline V gene data show CDR1 as SGHTS and CDR2 as YDEGEE. There are 10 residues in the CDR3. The V end was cut by 4 bases, the J end by 7 bases, with 5 bases between. The CDR3 loop reads CASSAFGYTF. For the CDR3, the DNA is TGTGCCAGCAGCGCATTTGGCTACACCTTC.

The chain carries TRBV7-2 and TRBJ1-4; D call uncertain. This CDR3 comprises 16 residues. Germline V gives CDR1 SGHTA, CDR2 FQGNSA. With 4 bases removed from V and 0 bases from J, the gap between germline ends came to 12 bases. The CDR3 region is CASSSDYSATNEKLFF. CDR3 nucleotide sequence: TGTGCCAGCAGCTCAGACTACAGTGCAACTAATGAAAAACTGTTTTTT.

This clone came up a few times. Other DNA sequences of this sample code for an identical CDR3. V gene TRBV18 combines with J gene TRBJ1-2; 7 positions match TRBD1. The CDR3 is 13 amino acids. Trimming at V came to 6 bases and at J to 2 bases, leaving 3 bases not matched to a gene. CDR1 is KGHSH and CDR2 is LQKENI in the germline V gene. The CDR3, as DNA: TGTGCCAGCTCGCCGGACAGGAACTATGGCTACACCTTC. Its translation: CASSPDRNYGYTF.

The V and J genes are TRBV5-4 and TRBJ2-7, with 10 bases lining up with TRBD2. The CDR3 extends over 18 amino acids. Germline loops: CDR1 SGHNT, CDR2 YYREEE (reference sequence). J lost 4 bases, V lost 1 base, and 14 bases had no gene match. The CDR3 loop is CASSLSWPSGSGVYEQYF. The CDR3, as DNA: TGTGCCAGCAGCTTGAGCTGGCCTAGCGGGAGCGGGGTTTACGAGCAGTACTTC.